This TCR beta chain was profiled in a study of T cell changes during pregnancy in multiple sclerosis. Sequencing was performed with immunoSEQ multiplex PCR; in TCRdb, only in-frame clones are kept and a portion is missing. The data hold under 70,000 clones, with 75% to 95% observed a single time. CDR3 length: 16 amino acids. The germline V gene has CDR1 SGDLS and CDR2 YYNGEE. V dropped 6 bases and J dropped 4 bases, with 22 bases sitting between them. This clonotype was sampled from a female donor in good health, enrolled as a control in a pregnancy study. The sample was peripheral blood, taken after pregnancy. The rearrangement joins TRBV9 to TRBJ1-2; weak D call: TRBD1 (5 bases). CDR3 DNA: TGTGCCAGCACTTCCACCCCCAGGGAGGTTGGCTATGGCTACACCTTC. It specifies CASTSTPREVGYGYTF.